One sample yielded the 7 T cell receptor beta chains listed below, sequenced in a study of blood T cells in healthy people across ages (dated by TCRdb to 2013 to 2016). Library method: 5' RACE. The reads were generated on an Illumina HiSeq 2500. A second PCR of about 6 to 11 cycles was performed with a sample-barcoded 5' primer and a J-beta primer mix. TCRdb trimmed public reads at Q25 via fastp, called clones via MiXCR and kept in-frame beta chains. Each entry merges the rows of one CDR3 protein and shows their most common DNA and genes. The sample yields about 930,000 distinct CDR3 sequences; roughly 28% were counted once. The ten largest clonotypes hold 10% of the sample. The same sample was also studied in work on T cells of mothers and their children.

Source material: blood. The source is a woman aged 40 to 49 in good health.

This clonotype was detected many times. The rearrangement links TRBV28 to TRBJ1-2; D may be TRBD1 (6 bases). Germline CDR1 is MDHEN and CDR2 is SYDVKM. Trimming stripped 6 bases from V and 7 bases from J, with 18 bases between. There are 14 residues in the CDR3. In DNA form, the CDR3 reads TGTGCCAGCAGCACAGGGTTGACACTTCTTGGCTACACCTTC. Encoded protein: CASSTGLTLLGYTF.

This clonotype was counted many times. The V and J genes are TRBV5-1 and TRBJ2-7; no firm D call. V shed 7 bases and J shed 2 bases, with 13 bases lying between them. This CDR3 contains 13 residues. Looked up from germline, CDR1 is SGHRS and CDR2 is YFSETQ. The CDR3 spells CASDLKGTYEQYF. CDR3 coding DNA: TGCGCCAGCGATTTGAAAGGGACCTACGAGCAGTACTTC.

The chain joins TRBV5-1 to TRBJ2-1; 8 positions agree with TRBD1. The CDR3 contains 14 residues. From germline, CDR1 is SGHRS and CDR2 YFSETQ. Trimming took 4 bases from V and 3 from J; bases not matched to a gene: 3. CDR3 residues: CASSQGAYYNEQFF. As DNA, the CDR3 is TGCGCCAGCAGCCAGGGGGCTTACTACAATGAGCAGTTCTTC.

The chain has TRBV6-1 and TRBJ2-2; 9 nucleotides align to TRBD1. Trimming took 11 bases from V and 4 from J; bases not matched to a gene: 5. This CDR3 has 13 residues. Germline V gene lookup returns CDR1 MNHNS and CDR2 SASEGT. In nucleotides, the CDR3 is TGTGCCGGGACAGGGAAGAGCACCGGGGAGCTGTTTTTT. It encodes CAGTGKSTGELFF.

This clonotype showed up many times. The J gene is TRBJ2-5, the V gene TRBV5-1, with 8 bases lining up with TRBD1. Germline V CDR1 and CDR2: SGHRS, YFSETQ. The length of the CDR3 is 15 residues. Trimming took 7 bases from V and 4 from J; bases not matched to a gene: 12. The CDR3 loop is CASRVEQGVGETQYF. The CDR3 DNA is TGCGCCAGCCGGGTGGAACAGGGGGTCGGAGAGACCCAGTACTTC.

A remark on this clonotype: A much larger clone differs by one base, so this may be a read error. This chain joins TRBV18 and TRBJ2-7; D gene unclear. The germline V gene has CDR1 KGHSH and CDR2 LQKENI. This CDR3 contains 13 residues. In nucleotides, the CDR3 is TGTGCCAGCTCACCAGATCAGTCCTACGAGCGGTACTTC. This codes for CASSPDQSYERYF.

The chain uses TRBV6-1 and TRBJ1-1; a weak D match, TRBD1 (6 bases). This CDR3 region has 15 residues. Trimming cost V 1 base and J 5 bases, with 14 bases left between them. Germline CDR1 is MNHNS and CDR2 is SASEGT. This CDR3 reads CASSEGRGLGTEAFF. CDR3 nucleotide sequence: TGTGCCAGCAGTGAAGGAAGGGGGTTGGGGACTGAAGCTTTCTTT.